This T cell receptor beta chain is drawn from a study of control samples from healthy donors and cancer patients. The table came from immunoSEQ multiplex PCR; TCRdb's copy has only in-frame clones and leaves some out. The sample yields about 90,000 clones, around nine tenths seen once. Germline CDR1 is SGHAT and CDR2 is FQNNGV. This CDR3 region has 16 residues. V gave up 2 bases and J gave up 4 bases, with 14 bases separating them. This clone was counted a few times. The sample taken for sequencing was blood. This chain joins TRBV11-2 and TRBJ2-2; D may be TRBD2 (6 bases). The clonotype comes from a woman between 18 and 29 years old in good health. CDR3: CASSLTAMGGTGELFF. The CDR3 nucleotides read TGTGCCAGCAGCTTAACAGCGATGGGGGGCACCGGGGAGCTGTTTTTT.